This entry concerns a single TCR beta chain. Method: immunoSEQ multiplex PCR; TCRdb's copy keeps in-frame clones and lacks some. The sample records about 54,000 clones, around 86% being singletons. V lost 0 bases, J lost 4 bases, and 18 bases lay in between. Germline CDR1 reads MNHEY; CDR2 reads SVGEGT. This CDR3 contains 17 residues. This sample was taken from a study of blood T cell repertoires in COVID-19. For the study at large: COVID-19 samples, acute and convalescent, were from the United States, Italy and Spain.

The specimen sequenced was peripheral blood. The clonotype was recovered from a man aged 50-60 years with active COVID-19. The rearrangement uses TRBV6-2 or TRBV6-3 and TRBJ1-1; tentatively, D is TRBD1 (6 bases). The CDR3 is CASSYSRGRSWSTEAFF. The CDR3, as DNA: TGTGCCAGCAGTTACTCCAGGGGAAGGTCTTGGAGCACTGAAGCTTTCTTT.